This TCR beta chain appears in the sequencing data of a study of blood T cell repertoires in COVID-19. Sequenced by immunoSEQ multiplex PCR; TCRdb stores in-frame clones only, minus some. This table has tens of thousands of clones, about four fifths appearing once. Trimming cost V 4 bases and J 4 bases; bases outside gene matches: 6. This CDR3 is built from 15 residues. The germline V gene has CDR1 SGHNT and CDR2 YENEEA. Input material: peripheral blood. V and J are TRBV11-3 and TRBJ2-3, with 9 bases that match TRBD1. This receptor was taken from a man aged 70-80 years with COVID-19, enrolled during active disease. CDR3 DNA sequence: TGTGCCAGCAGCTCGACAGGGGGAAATTCAGATACGCAGTATTTT. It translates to CASSSTGGNSDTQYF.